The T cell receptor beta chain under discussion was sequenced for a study of T cells in Graves' hyperthyroidism and ophthalmopathy. RNA transcripts yielded amplified TCR beta CDR3 regions. RT-PCR in the first round (using the HTBI primer set) targeted the TCR CDR3. Using its own MiXCR run on the multiplex PCR reads, TCRdb lists one record per CDR3 protein. In the table there are 350,000 to 400,000 distinct CDR3 sequences, more than 12% of which are singletons. This clonotype was detected ten times or more. Patients with uncontrolled infections, other autoimmune diseases, pregnancy or lactation were excluded. This sequence originates from a woman aged 25 to 39 with Graves' hyperthyroidism. Sequencing was carried out using blood.

The CDR3 loop is CATRPSPTDTQYF. CDR3 nucleotides: TGTGCCACCCGACCAAGTCCAACAGATACGCAGTATTTT. This chain joins TRBV28 and TRBJ2-3; D gene ambiguous. V lost 10 bases and J lost 3, with 14 bases in between. Germline V gives CDR1 MDHEN, CDR2 SYDVKM. This CDR3 has 13 amino acids.